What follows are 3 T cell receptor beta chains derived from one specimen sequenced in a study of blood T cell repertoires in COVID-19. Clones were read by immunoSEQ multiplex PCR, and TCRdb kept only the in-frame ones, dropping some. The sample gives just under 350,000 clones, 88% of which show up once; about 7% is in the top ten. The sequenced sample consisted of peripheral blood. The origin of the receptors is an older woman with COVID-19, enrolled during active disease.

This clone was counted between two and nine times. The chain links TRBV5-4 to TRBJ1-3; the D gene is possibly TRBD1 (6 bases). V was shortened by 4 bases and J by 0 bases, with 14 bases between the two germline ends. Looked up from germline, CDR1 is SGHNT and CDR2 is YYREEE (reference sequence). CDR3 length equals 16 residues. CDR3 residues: CASSNQGSYSGNTIYF. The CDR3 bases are TGTGCCAGCAGCAATCAGGGGTCTTACTCTGGAAACACCATATATTTT.

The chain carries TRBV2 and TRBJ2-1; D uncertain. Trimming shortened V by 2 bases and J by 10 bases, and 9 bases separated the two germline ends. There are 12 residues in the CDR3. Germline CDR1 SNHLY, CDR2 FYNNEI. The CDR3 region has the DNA TGTGCCAGCAGTGAAAGTTGGCAGGAGCAGTTCTTC. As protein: CASSESWQEQFF.

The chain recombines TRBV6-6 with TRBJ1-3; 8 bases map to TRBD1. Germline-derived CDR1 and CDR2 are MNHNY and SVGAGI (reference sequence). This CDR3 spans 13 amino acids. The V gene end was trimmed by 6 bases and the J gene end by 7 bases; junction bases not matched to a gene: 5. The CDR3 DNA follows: TGTGCCAGCAGCCGCGGACAGGGCAACACCATATATTTT. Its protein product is CASSRGQGNTIYF.